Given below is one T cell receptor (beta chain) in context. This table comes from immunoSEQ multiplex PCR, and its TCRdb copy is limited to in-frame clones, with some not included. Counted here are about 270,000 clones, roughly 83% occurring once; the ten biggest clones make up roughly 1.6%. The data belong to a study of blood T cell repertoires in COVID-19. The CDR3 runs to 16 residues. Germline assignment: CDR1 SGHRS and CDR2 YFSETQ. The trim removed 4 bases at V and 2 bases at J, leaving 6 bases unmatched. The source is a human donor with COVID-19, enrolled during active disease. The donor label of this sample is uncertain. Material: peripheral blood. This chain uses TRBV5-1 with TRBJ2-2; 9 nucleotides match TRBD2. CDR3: CASSLSSGTNTGELFF. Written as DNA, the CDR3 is TGCGCCAGCAGCCTCTCTAGCGGGACCAACACCGGGGAGCTGTTTTTT.